Listed below are T cell receptor beta chains from one sample, sequenced in a study of blood T cell repertoires in COVID-19. The data were produced by immunoSEQ multiplex PCR, yet TCRdb's version contains in-frame clones alone and is incomplete. The sample has around 250,000 clones; about four fifths are singletons. The source material was PBMCs or T cells enriched from blood (not recorded which). The receptor source for this set is a man in his forties or fifties who had been exposed to COVID-19. The CDR3 runs from the conserved cysteine through the conserved F or W. D genes are given only for firm matches. The size field is filled for only some rows; it gives once, few, many or a size class.

v_call: TRBV3-1/TRBV3-2; d_call: NA; clone_size: NA; j_call: TRBJ1-6; cdr3_nt: TGTGCCAGCAGCCAAGTCGGGCAGGGCGGTTCACCCCTCCACTTT; cdr3_aa: CASSQVGQGGSPLHF
v_call: TRBV19; d_call: NA; clone_size: NA; j_call: TRBJ2-5; cdr3_nt: TGTGCCAGTAGTATGGTAGGGGTAGGTGAGACCCAGTACTTC; cdr3_aa: CASSMVGVGETQYF
v_call: TRBV29-1; d_call: NA; clone_size: NA; j_call: TRBJ2-3; cdr3_nt: TGCAGCGTTGCGTTTTTGGGACTCGATAAGTCCACAGATACGCAGTATTTT; cdr3_aa: CSVAFLGLDKSTDTQYF
v_call: TRBV4-2; d_call: NA; clone_size: NA; j_call: TRBJ2-5; cdr3_nt: TGTGCCAGCAGCCAAGAACGCATAGGCGGGATCGGGGAGACCCAGTACTTC; cdr3_aa: CASSQERIGGIGETQYF
v_call: TRBV12-3/TRBV12-4; d_call: TRBD2; clone_size: NA; j_call: TRBJ2-5; cdr3_nt: TGTGCCAGCAGTCCACTAGCGACAGAGACCCAGTACTTC; cdr3_aa: CASSPLATETQYF
v_call: TRBV4-2; d_call: NA; clone_size: once; j_call: TRBJ1-2; cdr3_nt: TGTGCCAGCAGCCAAGAAGTCAGCGGCGGCTACACCTTC; cdr3_aa: CASSQEVSGGYTF
v_call: TRBV6-5; d_call: NA; clone_size: NA; j_call: TRBJ2-3; cdr3_nt: TGTGCCATAAGGAGGGGCGCAGATACGCAGTATTTT; cdr3_aa: CAIRRGADTQYF
v_call: TRBV25-1; d_call: TRBD1; clone_size: NA; j_call: TRBJ1-3; cdr3_nt: TGTGCCAGCAGTGAATGGGGGACAGGCCTGAGCTCTGGAAACACCATATATTTT; cdr3_aa: CASSEWGTGLSSGNTIYF
v_call: TRBV6-2/TRBV6-3; d_call: NA; clone_size: NA; j_call: TRBJ1-1; cdr3_nt: TGTGCCAGCAGTTTCACCGGGAGGCAGGACACTGAAGCTTTCTTT; cdr3_aa: CASSFTGRQDTEAFF
v_call: TRBV29-1; d_call: NA; clone_size: NA; j_call: TRBJ1-5; cdr3_nt: TGCAGCGTTGGACAGAGCAATCAGCCCCAGCATTTT; cdr3_aa: CSVGQSNQPQHF
v_call: TRBV7-9; d_call: NA; clone_size: NA; j_call: TRBJ2-7; cdr3_nt: TGTGCCAGCAGCTGGGCCGGCAGAAGGTCCTACGAGCAGTACTTC; cdr3_aa: CASSWAGRRSYEQYF
v_call: TRBV7-2; d_call: NA; clone_size: NA; j_call: TRBJ1-5; cdr3_nt: TGTGCCAGCAGCGTACTCCCACAGGGACCGAATCAGCCCCAGCATTTT; cdr3_aa: CASSVLPQGPNQPQHF
v_call: TRBV7-3; d_call: NA; clone_size: once; j_call: TRBJ2-7; cdr3_nt: TGTGCCAGCAGCTTAGATGCGAGCTCCTACGAGCAGTACTTC; cdr3_aa: CASSLDASSYEQYF
v_call: TRBV27; d_call: NA; clone_size: NA; j_call: TRBJ2-7; cdr3_nt: TGTGCCAGCAGTTCACCGGGTTACGAGCAGTACTTC; cdr3_aa: CASSSPGYEQYF
v_call: TRBV7-6; d_call: TRBD2; clone_size: NA; j_call: TRBJ2-3; cdr3_nt: TGTGCCAGCCAGCCCAGATATAGCGGGAGGAGGGCAGATACGCAGTATTTT; cdr3_aa: CASQPRYSGRRADTQYF
v_call: TRBV9; d_call: NA; clone_size: NA; j_call: TRBJ2-5; cdr3_nt: TGTGCCAGCAGCGTGGGACCAGGGACTCTAGAGACCCAGTACTTC; cdr3_aa: CASSVGPGTLETQYF
v_call: TRBV24-1; d_call: NA; clone_size: once; j_call: TRBJ2-5; cdr3_nt: TGTGCCACCAGTGAACCTACAGGGTTGGGAGAGACCCAGTACTTC; cdr3_aa: CATSEPTGLGETQYF
v_call: TRBV4-1; d_call: TRBD1; clone_size: NA; j_call: TRBJ2-7; cdr3_nt: TGCGCCAGCAGCCCAATAGGACAGGGCGTGGACGAGCAGTACTTC; cdr3_aa: CASSPIGQGVDEQYF
v_call: TRBV18; d_call: TRBD1; clone_size: NA; j_call: TRBJ1-2; cdr3_nt: TGTGCCAGCTCACCAGTAAGGGACAGCCTAGAGGGCTACACCTTC; cdr3_aa: CASSPVRDSLEGYTF
v_call: TRBV25-1; d_call: NA; clone_size: NA; j_call: TRBJ1-1; cdr3_nt: TGTGCCAGCAGTGAATACAGGTGTGGAGAAGCTTTCTTT; cdr3_aa: CASSEYRCGEAFF
v_call: TRBV12-5; d_call: TRBD1; clone_size: NA; j_call: TRBJ1-1; cdr3_nt: TGTGCTACTCAGACAGGGGGAACTGAAGCTTTCTTT; cdr3_aa: CATQTGGTEAFF
v_call: TRBV14; d_call: NA; clone_size: NA; j_call: TRBJ2-3; cdr3_nt: TGTGCCAGCAGCCCCACGACAGGTCCCCTCCGGGGTCTCGGTAGTGATACGCAGTATTTT; cdr3_aa: CASSPTTGPLRGLGSDTQYF
v_call: TRBV4-1; d_call: TRBD2; clone_size: NA; j_call: TRBJ2-1; cdr3_nt: TGCGCCAGCAGCCAAGATCTTTTGACTAGCGGCCACCCCTCGAACGTCGATGAGCAGTTCTTC; cdr3_aa: CASSQDLLTSGHPSNVDEQFF
v_call: TRBV6-5; d_call: TRBD1; clone_size: NA; j_call: TRBJ1-1; cdr3_nt: TGTGCCAGCAGTTTGGACAGGGCTGACACTGAAGCTTTCTTT; cdr3_aa: CASSLDRADTEAFF
v_call: TRBV11-1; d_call: NA; clone_size: NA; j_call: TRBJ2-1; cdr3_nt: TGTGCCAGCAGCACCGGACAGAACAATGAGCAGTTCTTC; cdr3_aa: CASSTGQNNEQFF
v_call: TRBV5-1; d_call: TRBD2; clone_size: NA; j_call: TRBJ2-7; cdr3_nt: TGCGCCAGCAGCTTGGGCGGGAGGAAGTACGAGCAGTACTTC; cdr3_aa: CASSLGGRKYEQYF
v_call: TRBV7-9; d_call: TRBD1; clone_size: NA; j_call: TRBJ1-5; cdr3_nt: TGTGCCAGCAGCTTAGCGACAGGGGGTAATCAGCCCCAGCATTTT; cdr3_aa: CASSLATGGNQPQHF
v_call: TRBV6-5; d_call: NA; clone_size: once; j_call: TRBJ1-2; cdr3_nt: TGTGCCAGCAGTTTCATAAGAGGGAACTATGGCTACACCTTC; cdr3_aa: CASSFIRGNYGYTF
v_call: TRBV4-1; d_call: TRBD1; clone_size: NA; j_call: TRBJ1-5; cdr3_nt: TGCGCCAGCAGCCAAGGGACAGGGGCTATCAAGCCCCAGCATTTT; cdr3_aa: CASSQGTGAIKPQHF
v_call: TRBV3-1/TRBV3-2; d_call: TRBD1; clone_size: NA; j_call: TRBJ2-7; cdr3_nt: TGTGCCAGCAGCCCAAGACAGGGAATCCTCTACGAGCAGTACTTC; cdr3_aa: CASSPRQGILYEQYF
v_call: TRBV19; d_call: NA; clone_size: NA; j_call: TRBJ2-7; cdr3_nt: TGTGCCAGTAGCCCGACTAGTTACGGGTACGAGCAGTACTTC; cdr3_aa: CASSPTSYGYEQYF
v_call: TRBV19; d_call: NA; clone_size: NA; j_call: TRBJ1-1; cdr3_nt: TGTGCCAGTAGTATAGACCTTGAGGAGGCTTTCTTT; cdr3_aa: CASSIDLEEAFF
v_call: TRBV3-1/TRBV3-2; d_call: TRBD1; clone_size: NA; j_call: TRBJ1-3; cdr3_nt: TGTGCCAGCAGCTCGACAGGGTCTGGAAACACCATATATTTT; cdr3_aa: CASSSTGSGNTIYF
v_call: TRBV5-1; d_call: NA; clone_size: once; j_call: TRBJ1-1; cdr3_nt: TGCGCCAGCAGCTTATTAGGAGGGGTGAACACTGAAGCTTTCTTT; cdr3_aa: CASSLLGGVNTEAFF
v_call: TRBV7-2; d_call: TRBD2; clone_size: few; j_call: TRBJ2-7; cdr3_nt: TGTGCCAGCAGCTTAGGTGTACTAGCGGGCCCCCTGGGTGAGCAGTACTTC; cdr3_aa: CASSLGVLAGPLGEQYF
v_call: TRBV14; d_call: TRBD1; clone_size: NA; j_call: TRBJ1-2; cdr3_nt: TGTGCCAGCAGCCAGAGCTTGACAGGGTTACATGGCTACACCTTC; cdr3_aa: CASSQSLTGLHGYTF
v_call: TRBV5-8; d_call: NA; clone_size: NA; j_call: TRBJ2-5; cdr3_nt: TGTGCCAGCAGCGCGGGTAGGGAGACCCAGTACTTC; cdr3_aa: CASSAGRETQYF
v_call: TRBV7-2; d_call: NA; clone_size: NA; j_call: TRBJ2-1; cdr3_nt: TGTGCCAGCAGCTTCGAAGCCCCACGGAATGAGCAGTTCTTC; cdr3_aa: CASSFEAPRNEQFF